These T cell receptor beta chains were read from a single sample in a study of early T cells in non-severe SARS-CoV-2 infection. TCRdb called the 5' RACE reads again in MiXCR, with one record for every CDR3 protein. Among under 45,000 distinct CDR3 sequences listed, more than 4.5% were seen once. Sequences were derived from whole blood, sampled at baseline. The receptor set was obtained from an adult who was a healthcare worker with PCR-confirmed SARS-CoV-2 infection or an uninfected control (not recorded which). CDR3s include the opening cysteine and the closing phenylalanine or tryptophan. Each record gives: V gene, D gene, clone size, J gene, CDR3 protein, CDR3 DNA. A D gene is named only where the DNA matches it firmly. Rows may omit the clone size; those that give it use once, few, many or a size class.

TRBV6-5	TRBD2	many	TRBJ2-7	CASSLSGTSYEQYF	TGTGCCAGCAGCTTAAGCGGGACCTCCTACGAGCAGTACTTC
TRBV4-3	.	many	TRBJ1-1	CASSQDRSGGPEAFF	TGCGCCAGCAGCCAAGATAGGTCCGGGGGACCTGAAGCTTTCTTT
TRBV4-2	.	few	TRBJ2-7	CASSQDELREQYF	TGTGCCAGCAGCCAAGATGAACTAAGGGAGCAGTACTTC
TRBV20-1	TRBD2	many	TRBJ2-1	CSAPPGAGVAYNEQFF	TGCAGTGCCCCCCCCGGGGCGGGAGTGGCCTACAATGAGCAGTTCTTC
TRBV7-9	.	many	TRBJ1-5	CASSLDSNQPQHF	TGTGCCAGCAGCTTAGACAGCAATCAGCCCCAGCATTTT
TRBV4-1	TRBD2	many	TRBJ2-1	CASSQDRGTSGMGYNEQFF	TGCGCCAGCAGCCAAGATAGGGGGACTAGCGGGATGGGCTACAATGAGCAGTTCTTC
TRBV20-1	TRBD2	few	TRBJ2-4	CSARLAGIQAKNIQYF	TGCAGTGCTAGACTAGCGGGAATACAAGCCAAAAACATTCAGTACTTC
TRBV10-3	.	few	TRBJ2-7	CAISEATGGFAEQYF	TGTGCCATCAGTGAGGCGACAGGAGGGTTCGCCGAGCAGTACTTC
TRBV7-9	.	medium-sized	TRBJ1-2	CASSPQVGQGKRNGYTF	TGTGCCAGCAGCCCCCAAGTAGGGCAGGGCAAACGGAATGGCTACACCTTC
TRBV20-1	TRBD2	few	TRBJ2-3	CSARDPSGGADTQYF	TGCAGTGCTAGAGATCCCTCGGGAGGGGCAGATACGCAGTATTTT
TRBV30	.	many	TRBJ1-1	CAGKGGTEAFF	TGTGCCGGTAAAGGGGGCACTGAAGCTTTCTTT
TRBV7-2	.	few	TRBJ2-2	CASSPTHRATGELFF	TGTGCCAGCAGCCCGACCCACAGGGCCACCGGGGAGCTGTTTTTT
TRBV28	TRBD2	many	TRBJ2-7	CASGSGSSYEQYF	TGTGCCAGCGGTAGCGGGAGTTCCTACGAGCAGTACTTC
TRBV6-6	.	many	TRBJ1-5	CASSYLGGQPQHF	TGTGCCAGCAGTTACCTAGGCGGGCAGCCCCAGCATTTT
TRBV7-6	TRBD2	many	TRBJ2-1	CASSLSPILAGGENEQFF	TGTGCCAGCAGCCTCAGCCCAATTCTAGCGGGAGGTGAAAATGAGCAGTTCTTC
TRBV7-6	.	.	TRBJ2-2	CASSVDPNAGELFF	TGTGCCAGCAGCGTGGACCCTAACGCCGGGGAGCTGTTTTTT
TRBV5-1	.	many	TRBJ2-1	CASSLSASSEQFF	TGCGCCAGCAGCTTGTCGGCTAGCTCAGAGCAGTTCTTC
TRBV27	.	many	TRBJ1-2	CASSAEPRTYGYTF	TGTGCCAGCTCGGCCGAGCCCCGGACTTATGGCTACACCTTC
TRBV6-5	.	.	TRBJ1-5	CASSVDINQPQHF	TGTGCCAGCAGTGTGGATATCAATCAGCCCCAGCATTTT
TRBV18	.	many	TRBJ1-1	CASSPSQDRPAFF	TGTGCCAGCTCACCAAGCCAAGACCGGCCGGCTTTCTTT
TRBV12-3/TRBV12-4	.	many	TRBJ2-1	CASSLAPRGRSSYNEQFF	TGTGCCAGCAGTTTAGCGCCACGGGGGCGAAGCTCCTACAATGAGCAGTTCTTC
TRBV2	.	few	TRBJ2-3	CASSGGLTDTQYF	TGTGCCAGCAGTGGGGGACTCACAGATACGCAGTATTTT
TRBV7-9	TRBD1	many	TRBJ1-4	CASSLLGTGGFEKLFF	TGTGCCAGCAGCTTATTGGGGACAGGGGGTTTTGAAAAACTGTTTTTT
TRBV4-1	.	many	TRBJ2-3	CASSQEGGASTDTQYF	TGCGCCAGCAGCCAAGAAGGCGGGGCTAGCACAGATACGCAGTATTTT
TRBV7-9	TRBD2	many	TRBJ2-1	CASSNSLADLNEQFF	TGTGCCAGCAGCAACTCACTAGCGGACCTTAATGAGCAGTTCTTC
TRBV7-2	.	many	TRBJ2-7	CASSGSGGYRNYEQYF	TGTGCCAGCAGCGGATCGGGGGGCTATCGTAACTACGAGCAGTACTTC
TRBV20-1	.	many	TRBJ1-5	CSARGWGVQPQHF	TGCAGTGCTAGAGGTTGGGGGGTTCAGCCCCAGCATTTT
TRBV12-3/TRBV12-4	.	many	TRBJ1-1	CASSPTLNTEAFF	TGTGCCAGCTCACCGACCTTGAACACTGAAGCTTTCTTT
TRBV4-1	.	many	TRBJ2-3	CASSRASPDRKTDTQYF	TGCGCCAGCAGCCGGGCTAGCCCAGATCGAAAAACAGATACGCAGTATTTT
TRBV18	TRBD2	many	TRBJ2-3	CASSPLIGLAPDTQYF	TGTGCCAGCTCGCCCCTGATTGGACTAGCCCCAGATACGCAGTATTTT
TRBV19	TRBD1	.	TRBJ2-7	CASSHRDSYEQYF	TGTGCCAGTAGCCACCGGGACAGCTACGAGCAGTACTTC
TRBV15	.	many	TRBJ1-5	CATSSPNSAGSNQPQHF	TGTGCCACCAGCAGTCCAAACTCGGCCGGTAGCAATCAGCCCCAGCATTTT
TRBV11-2	.	many	TRBJ2-4	CASSVQAFAKNIQYF	TGTGCCAGCAGCGTACAGGCGTTCGCCAAAAACATTCAGTACTTC
TRBV20-1	TRBD2	.	TRBJ2-1	CSARDLASGPLEQFF	TGCAGTGCTAGAGATTTGGCTAGCGGGCCCCTTGAGCAGTTCTTC
TRBV11-2	.	.	TRBJ1-3	CASSPWDISGNTIYF	TGTGCCAGCAGCCCCTGGGACATCTCTGGAAACACCATATATTTT
TRBV24-1	TRBD2	many	TRBJ2-1	CATSERLAGEGYNEQFF	TGTGCCACCAGTGAAAGACTAGCGGGAGAGGGATACAATGAGCAGTTCTTC
TRBV5-1	.	many	TRBJ1-1	CASSFRSMNTEAFF	TGCGCCAGCAGCTTCAGGAGCATGAACACTGAAGCTTTCTTT
TRBV7-2	.	many	TRBJ2-1	CASSLGQSYNEQFF	TGTGCCAGCAGCTTAGGGCAGTCTTACAATGAGCAGTTCTTC
TRBV5-1	.	many	TRBJ1-1	CASSSRQENTEAFF	TGCGCCAGCAGCTCCCGACAAGAGAACACTGAAGCTTTCTTT
TRBV12-3/TRBV12-4	TRBD1	.	TRBJ1-4	CASRRTGEYEKLFF	TGTGCCAGCAGACGGACAGGGGAATATGAAAAACTGTTTTTT
TRBV24-1	TRBD2	many	TRBJ2-1	CATSDSGSFHEQFF	TGTGCCACCAGTGACAGCGGGAGTTTCCATGAGCAGTTCTTC
TRBV5-6	.	many	TRBJ2-2	CASSQENTGELFF	TGTGCCAGCAGCCAAGAGAACACCGGGGAGCTGTTTTTT